A single sample is the source of the 26 T cell receptor beta chains below, sequenced in a study of blood T cell dynamics during melanoma immunotherapy. As to time point: pre-treatment baseline. Generated by immunoSEQ multiplex PCR, the TCRdb table keeps only in-frame clones and is missing some. The sample has tens of thousands of clones; about nine tenths are singletons. Sequenced here: blood, sampled from a patient treated with checkpoint blockade. Receptors originate from a human donor with melanoma.

J is TRBJ2-7 and V is TRBV5-1; 8 bases are shared with TRBD2. The length of the CDR3 is 17 residues. Trimming cost V 4 bases and J 1 base; bases outside gene matches: 13. CDR1 is SGHRS and CDR2 is YFSETQ in the germline V gene. The CDR3 reads CASSPGGLAGDSYEQYF. The CDR3, as DNA: TGCGCCAGCAGCCCGGGGGGGCTAGCGGGCGATTCCTACGAGCAGTACTTC.

Only one count was recorded for this clone. The rearrangement links TRBV11-3 to TRBJ1-1; D gene ambiguous. CDR1 is SGHNT, CDR2 YENEEA, per germline. V shed 3 bases and J shed 3 bases, with 8 bases lying between them. This CDR3 region has 13 residues. The CDR3 loop reads CASSFDTYTEAFF. In nucleotides, the CDR3 is TGTGCCAGCAGCTTTGACACTTACACTGAAGCTTTCTTT.

The chain couples TRBV11-3 to TRBJ2-5, with 10 bases fitting TRBD2. Looked up from germline, CDR1 is SGHNT and CDR2 is YENEEA. V was pared by 1 base and J by 2 bases, with 1 base of the junction left unmatched. The CDR3 contains 15 residues. CDR3 residues: CASSLASGGQETQYF. Written as DNA, the CDR3 is TGTGCCAGCAGCTTAGCTAGCGGGGGACAAGAGACCCAGTACTTC.

The gene calls are TRBV6-1 and TRBJ2-7; D is ambiguous. The CDR3 runs to 14 residues. V was clipped by 6 bases and J by 3 bases, with 15 bases between them. The germline V gene encodes CDR1 MNHNS and CDR2 SASEGT. CDR3 sequence: CASRSSGLYYEQYF. The CDR3, as DNA: TGTGCCAGCAGATCGTCTGGGCTTTACTACGAGCAGTACTTC.

The V and J genes are TRBV28 and TRBJ1-2; 9 bases map to TRBD1. This CDR3 spans 13 amino acids. The V gene end was trimmed by 5 bases and the J gene end by 6 bases; junction bases not matched to a gene: 4. Germline-derived CDR1 and CDR2 are MDHEN and SYDVKM. CDR3 protein: CASSAQGANGYTF. The CDR3 DNA follows: TGTGCCAGCAGTGCACAGGGGGCGAATGGCTACACCTTC.

This clone turned up a few times. The chain recombines TRBV11-2 with TRBJ1-1, with a tentative D call TRBD1 (5 bases). V shed 5 bases and J shed 0 bases, with 16 bases lying between them. This CDR3 comprises 16 residues. The germline gives CDR1 SGHAT, CDR2 FQNNGV. The CDR3: CASSPQGLRMNTEAFF. The CDR3 nucleotides read TGTGCCAGCAGCCCCCAGGGACTCCGAATGAACACTGAAGCTTTCTTT. The full variable domain, completed using reference TRBV11-2 and TRBJ1-1, is EAGVAQSPRYKIIEKRQSVAFWCNPISGHATLYWYQQILGQGPKLLIQFQNNGVVDDSQLPKDRFSAERLKGVDSTLKIQPAKLEDSAVYLCASSPQGLRMNTEAFFGQGTRLTVV.

The V gene is TRBV30, the J gene TRBJ1-3; D gene unclear. From germline, CDR1 is GTSNPN and CDR2 SVGIG (reference sequence). The V gene lost 2 bases and the J gene lost 2 bases, with 10 bases spanning the gap. The CDR3 is made up of 14 amino acids. CDR3 sequence reads: CAWSNGMTGNTIYF. The DNA for the CDR3 is TGTGCCTGGAGTAACGGCATGACTGGAAACACCATATATTTT. The full variable domain, completed using reference TRBV30 and TRBJ1-3, is SQTIHQWPATLVQPVGSPLSLECTVEGTSNPNLYWYRQAAGRGLQLLFYSVGIGQISSEVPQNLSASRPQDRQFILSSKKLLLSDSGFYLCAWSNGMTGNTIYFGEGSWLTVV.

This clone was counted between two and nine times. The rearrangement links TRBV28 to TRBJ1-4, with D unresolved. Trimming removed 4 bases at V and 7 bases at J, with 13 bases between. Germline loops: CDR1 MDHEN, CDR2 SYDVKM. The CDR3 sequence is 14 residues long. The CDR3 bases are TGTGCCAGCAGTTCTAACTACGTGGGTGAAAAACTGTTTTTT. Translated, it gives CASSSNYVGEKLFF.

Points on this clone: The junction and the germline gene differ at one end; a read error may be behind it. The chain uses TRBV6-5 and TRBJ2-7; 11 bases align to TRBD2. Germline loops: CDR1 MNHEY, CDR2 SVGAGI. CDR3 size: 13 residues. The CDR3: CASSRGLAEWEVF. CDR3 in DNA: TGTGCCAGCAGTAGGGGACTAGCGGAGTGGGAGGTCTTC.

This chain links TRBV18 with TRBJ1-1, with 7 bases aligning to TRBD1. In germline, CDR1 is KGHSH, CDR2 LQKENI. V lost 4 bases, J lost 0 bases, and 8 bases stayed unmatched. The CDR3 runs 16 residues. CDR3 nucleotide sequence: TGTGCCAGCTCACTTGACAGGGCAGCGATGAACACTGAAGCTTTCTTT. Its translation: CASSLDRAAMNTEAFF.

The rearrangement joins TRBV6-6 to TRBJ1-5, with a possible D match to TRBD1 (6 bases). Germline values: CDR1 MNHNY, CDR2 SVGAGI (reference sequence). The CDR3 runs 14 residues. With 6 bases removed from V and 0 bases from J, the gap between germline ends came to 9 bases. CDR3 region: CASRRDNSNQPQHF. DNA of the CDR3: TGTGCCAGCAGGCGGGACAATAGCAATCAGCCCCAGCATTTT.

The rearrangement uses TRBV5-6 and TRBJ2-5; no definite D call. The assigned J gene may be wrong: the sequence end matches TRBJ2-7 better. Germline values: CDR1 SGHDT, CDR2 YYEEEE. The CDR3 totals 12 residues. The chain's CDR3 is CASSLSSYEQYF. The CDR3 DNA sequence: TGTGCCAGCAGCTTGAGTAGCTACGAGCAGTACTTC.

The CDR3 DNA sequence: TGTGCCATTATGGACGGAATGAAGACCCAGTACTTC. Its protein is CAIMDGMKTQYF. V and J are TRBV10-3 and TRBJ2-5; D uncertain. Germline-derived CDR1 and CDR2 are ENHRY and SYGVKD. The CDR3 extends over 12 amino acids. V was pared by 9 bases and J by 6 bases, with 14 bases between.

This chain joins TRBV10-2 and TRBJ2-1; weak D call: TRBD2 (6 bases). Germline V gives CDR1 WSHSY, CDR2 SAAADI. The CDR3 contains 15 residues. Trimming shortened V by 3 bases and J by 15 bases, and 24 bases separated the two germline ends. CDR3 protein: CASSEVGLADSRGFF. Here the CDR3 DNA reads TGCGCCAGCAGTGAAGTGGGACTCGCGGACTCCAGAGGGTTCTTC.

In this sample, this clone turned up once. The rearrangement links TRBV10-1 to TRBJ2-7; D remains unclear. Germline V gives CDR1 WNHNN, CDR2 SYGVQD (reference sequence). The CDR3 length is 14 residues. Trimming took off 6 bases at V and 0 bases at J, with 12 bases between the two ends. CDR3 sequence reads: CASSPQVNSYEQYF. The CDR3, as DNA: TGCGCCAGCAGCCCCCAGGTTAACTCCTACGAGCAGTACTTC.

The chain employs TRBV18 and TRBJ1-5; 12 bases line up with TRBD1. The CDR3 runs to 15 residues. Germline CDR1 reads KGHSH; CDR2 reads LQKENI. V shed 3 bases and J 6 bases; nucleotides not matched to a gene: 3. The CDR3: CASSPGQGAVQPQHF. CDR3 DNA sequence: TGTGCCAGCTCACCGGGACAGGGGGCGGTTCAGCCCCAGCATTTT.

The genes are TRBV7-3 and TRBJ2-3; TRBD2 matches at 8 bases. The germline gives CDR1 SGHTA, CDR2 FQGTGA. CDR3 length equals 16 residues. After removal of 0 bases from V and 1 base from J, the junction contained 3 bases not matched to a gene. CDR3 sequence reads: CASSLTPGGGTDTQYF. Here the CDR3 DNA reads TGTGCCAGCAGCTTAACCCCGGGGGGGGGCACAGATACGCAGTATTTT.

The V and J genes are TRBV7-9 and TRBJ1-4; 8 bases agree with TRBD1. In germline, CDR1 is SEHNR, CDR2 FQNEAQ (reference sequence). CDR3 length: 14 residues. Trimming at V came to 5 bases and at J to 8 bases, leaving 7 bases not matched to a gene. The CDR3 sequence is CASSPGQGGEKLFF. The CDR3 bases are TGTGCCAGCAGCCCTGGACAGGGTGGCGAAAAACTGTTTTTT. Filled out from reference TRBV7-9 and TRBJ1-4, the complete variable domain reads DTGVSQNPRHKITKRGQNVTFRCDPISEHNRLYWYRQTLGQGPEFLTYFQNEAQLEKSRLLSDRFSAERPKGSFSTLEIQRTEQGDSAMYLCASSPGQGGEKLFFGSGTQLSVL.

The genes are TRBV2 and TRBJ1-5, with 7 bases that match TRBD1. V shed 9 bases, J shed 3 bases, and the junction held 11 bases outside the gene matches. This CDR3 is 15 amino acids long. The germline CDR1 and CDR2 sequences are SNHLY and FYNNEI. CDR3 loop: CASGGQQRNNQPQHF. The CDR3 nucleotides read TGTGCCAGTGGGGGACAGCAGAGGAACAATCAGCCCCAGCATTTT.

The chain is built from TRBV4-1 and TRBJ2-1; perhaps TRBD2 as D (6 bases). Germline CDR1 reads MGHRA; CDR2 reads YSYEKL. The CDR3 runs to 16 residues. Deletions cut 1 base from V and 10 bases from J, with 20 bases between. The CDR3 spells CASSQGLAGSWDEQFF. CDR3 in DNA: TGCGCCAGCAGCCAAGGACTTGCGGGGTCGTGGGACGAGCAGTTCTTC.

The chain employs TRBV28 and TRBJ1-1; 11 bases line up with TRBD1. The CDR3 length is 16 residues. J gave up 4 bases and V 5 bases, and 9 bases lay outside the gene matches. The germline CDR1 and CDR2 sequences are MDHEN and SYDVKM. The CDR3 spells CASSPFKGTGGTEAFF. DNA of the CDR3: TGTGCCAGCAGTCCCTTTAAAGGGACAGGGGGCACTGAAGCTTTCTTT. Based on the CDR3 plus reference TRBV28 and TRBJ1-1, the full variable domain is DVKVTQSSRYLVKRTGEKVFLECVQDMDHENMFWYRQDPGLGLRLIYFSYDVKMKEKGDIPEGYSVSREKKERFSLILESASTNQTSMYLCASSPFKGTGGTEAFFGQGTRLTVV.

The chain joins TRBV19 to TRBJ1-5, with 9 bases lining up with TRBD1. Germline V lookup: CDR1 LNHDA, CDR2 SQIVND (reference sequence). Trimming took 7 bases from V and 4 from J; bases not matched to a gene: 8. The CDR3 extends over 15 amino acids. CDR3 sequence (DNA): TGTGCCAGTAACCTCGGGACAGGGATAAATCAGCCCCAGCATTTT. Protein: CASNLGTGINQPQHF.

The V and J genes are TRBV2 and TRBJ2-1, with 14 bases lining up with TRBD2. V lost 7 bases, J lost 8 bases, and 7 bases stayed unmatched. The length of the CDR3 is 15 residues. Per germline, CDR1 SNHLY and CDR2 FYNNEI. The CDR3 nucleotides are TGTGCCAGCACCCTGACTAGCGGGGGGGCGGATGAGCAGTTCTTC. It yields the protein CASTLTSGGADEQFF.

This chain uses TRBV19 with TRBJ2-5; no reliable D call. Deletions cut 3 bases from V and 4 bases from J, with 9 bases between. The V gene's germline CDR1 is LNHDA and CDR2 SQIVND (reference sequence). The CDR3 contains 13 residues. The CDR3 DNA follows: TGTGCCAGTAGTATGTGGAGTCGAGAGACCCAGTACTTC. Protein product: CASSMWSRETQYF.

V and J are TRBV2 and TRBJ1-5, with 11 bases lining up with TRBD1. CDR1 is SNHLY and CDR2 is FYNNEI in the germline V gene. CDR3 length equals 18 residues. The V gene end was trimmed by 1 base and the J gene end by 6 bases; junction bases not matched to a gene: 11. CDR3 in DNA: TGTGCCAGCAGTGAAGATATGAGGTTAGGGACAGGGGGTCAGCCCCAGCATTTT. The encoded protein is CASSEDMRLGTGGQPQHF.

CDR3 in amino acids: CAWTPGERNEQYF. The CDR3 nucleotides are TGTGCCTGGACCCCAGGGGAACGGAACGAGCAGTACTTC. J is TRBJ2-7 and V is TRBV30; a possible D gene is TRBD1 (6 bases). CDR3 length: 13 amino acids. CDR1 and CDR2 from the germline V gene are GTSNPN and SVGIG (reference sequence). V gave up 4 bases and J gave up 5 bases, with 15 bases separating them.